The clone carrying this T cell receptor beta chain was found a few times. The sample belongs to a study of blood T cell repertoires in COVID-19. Germline assignment: CDR1 LGHDT and CDR2 YNNKEL (reference sequence). V was cut by 0 bases and J by 4 bases, with 9 bases left in between. The CDR3 is 14 amino acids. Measured with immunoSEQ multiplex PCR; TCRdb has only the in-frame clones, and not every one. The sample gives 470,000 or so clones, 87% of which show up once; over 1.5% is in the top ten. The specimen sequenced was PBMCs or T cells enriched from blood (not recorded which). J is TRBJ1-2 and V is TRBV3-1 (or the pseudogene TRBV3-2); D unresolved. This TCR was recovered from a woman aged 18-35 years with acute COVID-19. The CDR3 DNA is TGTGCCAGCAGCCAAGAAGCTGTTAGCTATGGCTACACCTTC. It specifies CASSQEAVSYGYTF.